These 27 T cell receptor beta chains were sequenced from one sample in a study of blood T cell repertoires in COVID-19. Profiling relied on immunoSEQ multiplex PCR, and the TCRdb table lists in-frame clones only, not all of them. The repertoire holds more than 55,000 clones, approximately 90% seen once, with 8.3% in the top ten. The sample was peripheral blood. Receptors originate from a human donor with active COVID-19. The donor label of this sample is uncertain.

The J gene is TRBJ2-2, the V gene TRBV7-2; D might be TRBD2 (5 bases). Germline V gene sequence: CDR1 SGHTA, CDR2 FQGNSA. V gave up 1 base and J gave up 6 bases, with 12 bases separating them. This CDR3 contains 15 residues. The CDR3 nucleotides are TGTGCCAGCAGCTTAGTTGCTAGCTTTCCCGGGGAGCTGTTTTTT. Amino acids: CASSLVASFPGELFF.

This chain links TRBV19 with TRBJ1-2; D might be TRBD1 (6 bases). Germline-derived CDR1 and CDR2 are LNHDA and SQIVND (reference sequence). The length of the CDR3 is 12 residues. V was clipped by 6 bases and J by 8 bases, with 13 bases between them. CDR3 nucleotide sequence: TGTGCCAGTAGACGGGGGGCGCGGGGCTACACCTTC. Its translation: CASRRGARGYTF.

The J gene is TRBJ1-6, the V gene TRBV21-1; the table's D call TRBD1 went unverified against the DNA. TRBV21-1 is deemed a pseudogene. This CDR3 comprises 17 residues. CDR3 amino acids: CASSKPPPDRNNSPLHF. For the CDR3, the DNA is TGTGCCAGCAGCAAACCCCCCCCTGACAGGAACAATTCACCCCTCCACTTT.

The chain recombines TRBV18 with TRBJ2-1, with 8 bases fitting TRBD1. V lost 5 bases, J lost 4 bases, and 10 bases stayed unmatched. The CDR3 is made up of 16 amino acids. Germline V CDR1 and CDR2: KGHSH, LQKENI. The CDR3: CASSTLQGERYNEQFF. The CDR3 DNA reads TGTGCCAGCTCAACCCTACAGGGGGAGAGATACAATGAGCAGTTCTTC.

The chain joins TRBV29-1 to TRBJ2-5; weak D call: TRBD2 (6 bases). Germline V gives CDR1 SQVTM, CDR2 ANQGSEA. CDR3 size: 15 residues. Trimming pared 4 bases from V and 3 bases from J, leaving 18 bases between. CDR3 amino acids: CSVAGGWGRKETQYF. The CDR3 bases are TGCAGCGTTGCAGGAGGGTGGGGCAGGAAAGAGACCCAGTACTTC. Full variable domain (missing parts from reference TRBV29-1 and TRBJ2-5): SAVISQKPSRDICQRGTSLTIQCQVDSQVTMMFWYRQQPGQSLTLIATANQGSEATYESGFVIDKFPISRPNLTFSTLTVSNMSPEDSSIYLCSVAGGWGRKETQYFGPGTRLLVL.

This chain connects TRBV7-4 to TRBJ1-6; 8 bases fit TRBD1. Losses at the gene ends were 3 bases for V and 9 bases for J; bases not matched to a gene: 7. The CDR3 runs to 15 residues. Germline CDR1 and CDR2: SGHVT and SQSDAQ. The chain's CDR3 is CASSFDRGSTSPLHF. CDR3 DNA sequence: TGTGCCAGCAGCTTCGACAGGGGTTCTACTTCACCCCTCCACTTT.

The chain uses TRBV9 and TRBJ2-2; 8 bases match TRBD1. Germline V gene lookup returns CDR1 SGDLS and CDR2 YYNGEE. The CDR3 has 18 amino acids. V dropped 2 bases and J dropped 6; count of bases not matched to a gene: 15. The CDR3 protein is CASSVLVIPQGAAGELFF. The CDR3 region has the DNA TGTGCCAGCAGCGTTTTAGTTATACCCCAGGGGGCCGCCGGGGAGCTGTTTTTT.

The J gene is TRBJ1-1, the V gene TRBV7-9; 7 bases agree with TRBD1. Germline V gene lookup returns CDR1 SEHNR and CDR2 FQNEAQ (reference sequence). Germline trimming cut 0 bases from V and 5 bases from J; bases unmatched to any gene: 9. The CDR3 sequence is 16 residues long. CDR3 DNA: TGTGCCAGCAGCTTAGCGGGGGGCAGGGGGAGTACTGAAGCTTTCTTT. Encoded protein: CASSLAGGRGSTEAFF. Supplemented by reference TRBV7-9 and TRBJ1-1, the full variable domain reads DTGVSQNPRHKITKRGQNVTFRCDPISEHNRLYWYRQTLGQGPEFLTYFQNEAQLEKSRLLSDRFSAERPKGSFSTLEIQRTEQGDSAMYLCASSLAGGRGSTEAFFGQGTRLTVV.

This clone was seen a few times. As DNA, the CDR3 is TGTGCCAGTAGTATTAGGGAGTCGAACGGGGAGCTGTTTTTT. Its protein product is CASSIRESNGELFF. The chain uses TRBV19 and TRBJ2-2, with a weak D call TRBD2 (5 bases). Germline CDR1 is LNHDA and CDR2 is SQIVND (reference sequence). There are 14 residues in the CDR3. Trimming removed 3 bases from V and 7 bases from J, with 12 bases in between.

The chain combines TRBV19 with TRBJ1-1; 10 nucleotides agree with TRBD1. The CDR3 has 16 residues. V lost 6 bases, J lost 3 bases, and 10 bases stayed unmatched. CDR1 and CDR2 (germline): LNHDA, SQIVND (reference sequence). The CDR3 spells CASSIKRQGAYTEAFF. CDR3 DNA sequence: TGTGCCAGTAGCATTAAGAGACAGGGGGCGTACACTGAAGCTTTCTTT.

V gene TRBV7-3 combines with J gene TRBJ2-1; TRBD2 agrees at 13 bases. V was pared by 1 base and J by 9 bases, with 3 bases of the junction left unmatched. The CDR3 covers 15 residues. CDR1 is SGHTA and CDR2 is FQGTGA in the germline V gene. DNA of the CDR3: TGTGCCAGCAGCTTAAGCCGGACTAGCGGGAGTGAGCAGTTCTTC. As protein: CASSLSRTSGSEQFF. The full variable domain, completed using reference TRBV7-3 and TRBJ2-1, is GAGVSQTPSNKVTEKGKYVELRCDPISGHTALYWYRQSLGQGPEFLIYFQGTGAADDSGLPNDRFFAVRPEGSVSTLKIQRTERGDSAVYLCASSLSRTSGSEQFFGPGTRLTVL.

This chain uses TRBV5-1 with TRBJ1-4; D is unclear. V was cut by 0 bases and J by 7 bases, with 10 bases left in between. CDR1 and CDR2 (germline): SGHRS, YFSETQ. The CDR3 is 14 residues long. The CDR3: CASSLGREGEKLFF. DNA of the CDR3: TGCGCCAGCAGCTTGGGAAGGGAGGGTGAAAAACTGTTTTTT.

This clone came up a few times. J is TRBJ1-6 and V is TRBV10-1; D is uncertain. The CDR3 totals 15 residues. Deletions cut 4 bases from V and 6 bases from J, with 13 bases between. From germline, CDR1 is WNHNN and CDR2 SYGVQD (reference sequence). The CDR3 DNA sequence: TGCGCCAGCAGTGCGCGCCCGAACTCTAATTCACCCCTCCACTTT. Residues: CASSARPNSNSPLHF.

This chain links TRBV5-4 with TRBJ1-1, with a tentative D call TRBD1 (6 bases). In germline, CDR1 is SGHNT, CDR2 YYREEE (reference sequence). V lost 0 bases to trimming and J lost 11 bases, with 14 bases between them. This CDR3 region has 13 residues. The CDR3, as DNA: TGTGCCAGCAGCTTGGCCGGCGGGGGGCAGGCTTTCTTT. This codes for CASSLAGGGQAFF.

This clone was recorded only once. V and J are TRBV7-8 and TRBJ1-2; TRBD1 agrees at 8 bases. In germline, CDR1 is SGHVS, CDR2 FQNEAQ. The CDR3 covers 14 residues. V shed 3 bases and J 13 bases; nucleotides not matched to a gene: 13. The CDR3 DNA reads TGTGCCAGCAGCTTCCGGACAGGGCCCGGAACTCGCACCTTC. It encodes CASSFRTGPGTRTF.

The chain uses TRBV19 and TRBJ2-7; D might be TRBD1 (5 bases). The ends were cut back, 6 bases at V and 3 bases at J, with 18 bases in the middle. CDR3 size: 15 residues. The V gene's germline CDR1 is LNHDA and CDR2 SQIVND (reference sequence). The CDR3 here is CASRPTRDAVYEQYF. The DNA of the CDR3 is TGTGCCAGTAGACCTACCAGGGATGCGGTCTACGAGCAGTACTTC.

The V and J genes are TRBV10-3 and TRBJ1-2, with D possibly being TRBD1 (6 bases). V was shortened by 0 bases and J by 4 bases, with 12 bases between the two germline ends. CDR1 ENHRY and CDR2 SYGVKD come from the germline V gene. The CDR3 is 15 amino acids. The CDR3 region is CAISESSTGSYGYTF. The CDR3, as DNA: TGTGCCATCAGTGAGTCGAGTACAGGGTCCTATGGCTACACCTTC.

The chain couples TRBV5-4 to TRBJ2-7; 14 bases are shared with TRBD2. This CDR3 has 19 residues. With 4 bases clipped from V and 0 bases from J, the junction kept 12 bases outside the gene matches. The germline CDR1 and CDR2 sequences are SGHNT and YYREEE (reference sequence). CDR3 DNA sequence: TGTGCCAGCAGCCCCGGACTAGCGGGAGGCCACAATTACTCCTACGAGCAGTACTTC. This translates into CASSPGLAGGHNYSYEQYF.

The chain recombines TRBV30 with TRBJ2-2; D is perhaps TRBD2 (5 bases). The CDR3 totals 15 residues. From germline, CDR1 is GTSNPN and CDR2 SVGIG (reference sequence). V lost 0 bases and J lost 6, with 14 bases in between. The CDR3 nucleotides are TGTGCCTGGAGTGTACCGGGGAAAGATTCCGGGGAGCTGTTTTTT. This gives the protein CAWSVPGKDSGELFF.

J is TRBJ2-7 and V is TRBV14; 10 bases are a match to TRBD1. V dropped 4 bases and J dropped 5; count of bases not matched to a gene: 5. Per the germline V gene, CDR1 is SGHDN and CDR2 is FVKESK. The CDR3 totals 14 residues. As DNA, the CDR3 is TGTGCCAGCAGCCCTTGGACAGGGGGGAACGAGCAGTACTTC. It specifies CASSPWTGGNEQYF.

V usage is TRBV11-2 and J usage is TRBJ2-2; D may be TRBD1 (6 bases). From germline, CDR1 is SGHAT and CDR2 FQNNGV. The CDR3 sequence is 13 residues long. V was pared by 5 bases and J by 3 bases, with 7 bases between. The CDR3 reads CASSQGYTGELFF. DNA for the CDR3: TGTGCCAGCAGCCAGGGGTACACCGGGGAGCTGTTTTTT.

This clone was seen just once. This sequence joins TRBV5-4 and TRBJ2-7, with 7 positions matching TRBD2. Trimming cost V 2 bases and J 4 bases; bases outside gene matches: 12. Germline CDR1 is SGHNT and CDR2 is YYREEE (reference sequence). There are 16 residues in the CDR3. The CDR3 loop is CASSFGGGLGAYEQYF. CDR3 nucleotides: TGTGCCAGCAGCTTCGGCGGGGGTCTTGGTGCGTACGAGCAGTACTTC.

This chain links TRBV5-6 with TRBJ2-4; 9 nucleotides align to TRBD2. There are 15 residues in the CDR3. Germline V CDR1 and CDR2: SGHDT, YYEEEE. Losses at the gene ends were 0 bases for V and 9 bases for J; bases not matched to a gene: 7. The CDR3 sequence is CASSLALAGYGIQYF. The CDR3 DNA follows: TGTGCCAGCAGCTTGGCTCTAGCGGGATATGGCATTCAGTACTTC.

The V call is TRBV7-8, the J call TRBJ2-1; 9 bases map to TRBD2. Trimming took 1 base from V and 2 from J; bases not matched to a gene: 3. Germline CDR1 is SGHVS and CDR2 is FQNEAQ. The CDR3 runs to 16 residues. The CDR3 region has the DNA TGTGCCAGCAGCTTAGATGTAGCGGGGGCCTACAATGAGCAGTTCTTC. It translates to CASSLDVAGAYNEQFF. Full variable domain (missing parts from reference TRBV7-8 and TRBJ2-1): GAGVSQSPRYKVAKRGQDVALRCDPISGHVSLFWYQQALGQGPEFLTYFQNEAQLDKSGLPSDRFFAERPEGSVSTLKIQRTQQEDSAVYLCASSLDVAGAYNEQFFGPGTRLTVL.

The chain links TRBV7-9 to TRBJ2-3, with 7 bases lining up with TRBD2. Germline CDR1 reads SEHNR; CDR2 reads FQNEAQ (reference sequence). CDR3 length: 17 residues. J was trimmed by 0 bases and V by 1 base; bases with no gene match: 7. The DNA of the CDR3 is TGTGCCAGCAGCTTAGGCTGGCTAGCGGCTAGCACAGATACGCAGTATTTT. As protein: CASSLGWLAASTDTQYF.

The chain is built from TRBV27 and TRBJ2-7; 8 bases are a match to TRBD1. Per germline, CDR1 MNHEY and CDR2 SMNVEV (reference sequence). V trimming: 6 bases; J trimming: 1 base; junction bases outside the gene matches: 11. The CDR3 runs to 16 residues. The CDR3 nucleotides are TGTGCCAGCAGCCCTAGCAGGGGGCACCTATCCTACGAGCAGTACTTC. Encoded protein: CASSPSRGHLSYEQYF.

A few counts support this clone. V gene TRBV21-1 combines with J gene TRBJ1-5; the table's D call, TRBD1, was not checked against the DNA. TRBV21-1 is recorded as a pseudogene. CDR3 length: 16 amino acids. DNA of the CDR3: TGTGCCAGCAGCAAACGCGCAGGGAAGGGCAATCAGCCCCAGCATTTT. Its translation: CASSKRAGKGNQPQHF.